Shown below are 31 T cell receptor beta chains from a single sample sequenced in a study of T cell responses to AZD1222 COVID-19 vaccine. The method was immunoSEQ multiplex PCR; TCRdb's version includes in-frame clones alone and lacks a portion of them. The repertoire includes 53,000 or so clones, around 83% of them detected once, and approximately 19% sits in the top ten. The input for sequencing was peripheral blood, taken on day 0 of MenACWY control vaccination. The receptor set was obtained from an adult in good health.

The chain recombines TRBV5-1 with TRBJ2-2; 7 bases map to TRBD2. V trimming: 0 bases; J trimming: 6 bases; junction bases outside the gene matches: 8. This CDR3 has 16 amino acids. Germline V gene data show CDR1 as SGHRS and CDR2 as YFSETQ. CDR3 loop: CASSLAGAGDAGELFF. DNA for the CDR3: TGCGCCAGCAGCTTGGCCGGGGCGGGAGACGCCGGGGAGCTGTTTTTT.

The V call is TRBV7-8, the J call TRBJ1-3; D not resolved. CDR3 length equals 17 residues. Trimming stripped 1 base from V and 0 bases from J, with 13 bases between. Germline V lookup: CDR1 SGHVS, CDR2 FQNEAQ. For the CDR3, the DNA is TGTGCCAGCAGCTTAGGGGTGGCCGGAAGCTCTGGAAACACCATATATTTT. This gives the protein CASSLGVAGSSGNTIYF.

The DNA of the CDR3 is TGTGCCAGTAGTATTACCAGCGGGATGGGCTACAATGAGCAGTTCTTC. It codes for CASSITSGMGYNEQFF. The rearrangement links TRBV19 to TRBJ2-1, with 7 bases matching TRBD2. The V segment lost 3 bases and the J segment 3 bases; nucleotides outside the gene matches: 8. The V gene's germline CDR1 is LNHDA and CDR2 SQIVND (reference sequence). This CDR3 is built from 16 residues.

This sequence joins TRBV5-6 and TRBJ2-1, with 10 bases identical to TRBD2. The CDR3 spans 17 residues. Germline lookup yields CDR1 SGHDT and CDR2 YYEEEE. The ends lost 4 bases at V and 5 bases at J; junction bases unmatched: 12. The CDR3 nucleotides read TGTGCCAGCAGCCAACCAATCGAGCGGGAGGGGGACAATGAGCAGTTCTTC. Translating it yields CASSQPIEREGDNEQFF.

CDR3: CASSLNSGVDSPLHF. Written as DNA, the CDR3 is TGTGCCAGCAGCTTGAATTCTGGGGTCGATTCACCCCTCCACTTT. The chain uses TRBV5-4 and TRBJ1-6; no clear D gene. The CDR3 has 15 amino acids. The germline V gene has CDR1 SGHNT and CDR2 YYREEE (reference sequence). Between the trimmed V and J ends, which lost 1 base and 8 bases, there was a span of 13 bases.

V gene TRBV29-1 combines with J gene TRBJ1-3; D unresolved. This CDR3 spans 14 amino acids. V shed 2 bases and J shed 0 bases, with 8 bases lying between them. Germline V gives CDR1 SQVTM, CDR2 ANQGSEA. This CDR3 is CSVEIGNSGNTIYF. The CDR3 region has the DNA TGCAGCGTTGAAATCGGTAACTCTGGAAACACCATATATTTT.

The rearrangement joins TRBV19 to TRBJ1-4, with a weak D call TRBD1 (5 bases). Trimming removed 8 bases at V and 7 bases at J, with 14 bases between. Germline V gene data show CDR1 as LNHDA and CDR2 as SQIVND (reference sequence). This CDR3 region has 13 residues. The chain's CDR3 is CASSNSRGEKLFF. CDR3 DNA: TGTGCCAGTTCAAATTCGAGGGGTGAAAAACTGTTTTTT.

The J gene is TRBJ2-5, the V gene TRBV4-2; 11 bases are shared with TRBD2. Germline V gene sequence: CDR1 LGHNA, CDR2 YNFKEQ. This CDR3 comprises 17 residues. V was clipped by 2 bases and J by 4 bases; unmatched bases: 9. CDR3 protein: CASSQRLAGGGGETQYF. Here the CDR3 DNA reads TGTGCCAGCAGCCAACGCCTAGCGGGAGGAGGAGGAGAGACCCAGTACTTC.

J is TRBJ1-5 and V is TRBV19, with D tentatively TRBD1 (6 bases). The CDR3 is 14 amino acids. Germline-derived CDR1 and CDR2 are LNHDA and SQIVND (reference sequence). The V end lost 6 bases, the J end lost 7 bases, and 16 bases lay between the germline ends. The CDR3 region is CASSTTGYKQPQHF. Here the CDR3 DNA reads TGTGCCAGTAGCACGACAGGTTATAAGCAGCCCCAGCATTTT.

The gene calls are TRBV15 and TRBJ2-3; 7 bases map to TRBD2. Trimming removed 1 base from V and 4 bases from J; junction bases left unmatched: 11. Looked up from germline, CDR1 is LNHNV and CDR2 is YYDKDF (reference sequence). The CDR3 sequence is 17 residues long. The DNA for the CDR3 is TGTGCCACCAGCAGAGTTCGGGAGGCTGGGAGGGCAGATACGCAGTATTTT. Amino acid sequence: CATSRVREAGRADTQYF.

This chain links TRBV7-2 with TRBJ2-7; TRBD2 aligns across 9 bases. The ends lost 4 bases at V and 8 bases at J; junction bases unmatched: 3. The CDR3 covers 12 residues. From germline, CDR1 is SGHTA and CDR2 FQGNSA. The CDR3 is CASSSLAGKQYF. The CDR3 DNA sequence: TGTGCCAGCAGCTCCCTAGCGGGGAAGCAGTACTTC.

The chain carries TRBV5-1 and TRBJ2-1, with 12 bases that match TRBD2. Germline CDR1 reads SGHRS; CDR2 reads YFSETQ. The junction had 10 bases not matched to a gene; V was cut back by 0 bases and J by 6 bases. CDR3 length: 18 residues. The DNA for the CDR3 is TGCGCCAGCAGCTTGGGACTAGCGGGAGTGGCAATCTCCAATGAGCAGTTCTTC. Amino acids: CASSLGLAGVAISNEQFF.

The chain recombines TRBV21-1 with TRBJ1-4. TRBV21-1 is a documented pseudogene. The CDR3 has 14 residues. CDR3 coding DNA: TGTGCCAGCACTAATCGGGGCAGAGATGAAAAACTGTTTTTT. It is translated as CASTNRGRDEKLFF.

V gene TRBV30 combines with J gene TRBJ1-1, with D uncertain. The CDR3 spans 13 residues. Between the trimmed V and J ends, which lost 0 bases and 2 bases, there was a span of 7 bases. Per germline, CDR1 GTSNPN and CDR2 SVGIG (reference sequence). CDR3 sequence (DNA): TGTGCCTGGAGTGTACTTTCAAACACTGAAGCTTTCTTT. This gives the protein CAWSVLSNTEAFF.

This clone appeared once. The chain has TRBV9 and TRBJ2-5; TRBD2 agrees at 12 bases. Germline V CDR1 and CDR2: SGDLS, YYNGEE. After removal of 4 bases from V and 5 bases from J, the junction contained 15 bases not matched to a gene. The CDR3 consists of 18 residues. In DNA, the CDR3 is TGTGCCAGCAGCCCCCCTCCCGCTAGCGGGAGGGCCTGGGAGACCCAGTACTTC. Amino acids: CASSPPPASGRAWETQYF.

This sequence joins TRBV9 and TRBJ2-5, with 9 nucleotides matching TRBD2. Germline trimming cut 0 bases from V and 3 bases from J; bases unmatched to any gene: 12. CDR1 and CDR2 from the germline V gene are SGDLS and YYNGEE. The CDR3 runs to 18 residues. This CDR3 is CASSVGKLAGTRKETQYF. The CDR3 DNA is TGTGCCAGCAGCGTAGGAAAACTAGCGGGTACCCGTAAAGAGACCCAGTACTTC.

The genes are TRBV4-2 and TRBJ1-3; no clear D gene. Between the trimmed V and J ends, which lost 1 base and 7 bases, there was a span of 14 bases. The CDR3 runs 15 residues. Germline values: CDR1 LGHNA, CDR2 YNFKEQ. The DNA for the CDR3 is TGTGCCAGCAGCCAAGGGGAGCAGTTCCACAACACCATATATTTT. It codes for CASSQGEQFHNTIYF.

The rearrangement joins TRBV7-9 to TRBJ2-4, with D hard to call. The germline gives CDR1 SEHNR, CDR2 FQNEAQ (reference sequence). The CDR3 is 11 residues long. The V gene lost 6 bases and the J gene lost 4 bases, with 4 bases spanning the gap. DNA for the CDR3: TGTGCCAGCAGTCTAAAAAACATTCAGTACTTC. Translating it yields CASSLKNIQYF. The full variable domain, in which reference TRBV7-9 and TRBJ2-4 provide the parts outside the CDR3, is DTGVSQNPRHKITKRGQNVTFRCDPISEHNRLYWYRQTLGQGPEFLTYFQNEAQLEKSRLLSDRFSAERPKGSFSTLEIQRTEQGDSAMYLCASSLKNIQYFGAGTRLSVL.

The chain uses TRBV19 and TRBJ1-5; TRBD1 agrees at 8 bases. This CDR3 is 17 amino acids long. The trim removed 4 bases at V and 4 bases at J, leaving 12 bases unmatched. Per germline, CDR1 LNHDA and CDR2 SQIVND (reference sequence). DNA for the CDR3: TGTGCCAGTAGTAATCGAGGTCGGACAGGGCGGAATCAGCCCCAGCATTTT. This sequence encodes CASSNRGRTGRNQPQHF.

By proportion, this clone is medium-sized (0.01 to 0.1%). The rearrangement links TRBV27 to TRBJ1-1; 7 bases line up with TRBD1. CDR1 is MNHEY, CDR2 SMNVEV, per germline (reference sequence). V trimming: 6 bases; J trimming: 1 base; junction bases outside the gene matches: 8. This CDR3 is 15 amino acids long. CDR3 DNA: TGTGCCAGCAGCTCCAGGGGGACGGCGAACACTGAAGCTTTCTTT. Residues: CASSSRGTANTEAFF.

The CDR3, as DNA: TGCGCCAGCAGCCAAGAAGCACTAGCGGTGATCGGCCCCGAGGGCGAGCAGTACTTC. Translated: CASSQEALAVIGPEGEQYF. This chain connects TRBV4-1 to TRBJ2-7; TRBD2 matches 8 bases. This CDR3 has 19 amino acids. Germline V CDR1 and CDR2: MGHRA, YSYEKL. The junction had 19 bases not matched to a gene; V was cut back by 0 bases and J by 6 bases.

The rearrangement links TRBV7-2 to TRBJ1-1; 7 bases match TRBD1. V shed 4 bases and J 1 base; nucleotides not matched to a gene: 6. The length of the CDR3 is 15 residues. Germline values: CDR1 SGHTA, CDR2 FQGNSA. The CDR3 protein is CASSSGGPGNTEAFF. In nucleotides, the CDR3 is TGTGCCAGCAGCTCAGGGGGACCGGGGAACACTGAAGCTTTCTTT. The variable domain in full, with the rest retrieved from reference TRBV7-2 and TRBJ1-1, is GAGVSQSPSNKVTEKGKDVELRCDPISGHTALYWYRQSLGQGLEFLIYFQGNSAPDKSGLPSDRFSAERTGGSVSTLTIQRTQQEDSAVYLCASSSGGPGNTEAFFGQGTRLTVV.

This clone was recorded only once. J is TRBJ1-2 and V is TRBV4-3, with 11 bases lining up with TRBD1. Trimming at V came to 0 bases and at J to 2 bases, leaving 5 bases not matched to a gene. The CDR3 spans 17 residues. Germline lookup yields CDR1 LGHNA and CDR2 YSLEER. CDR3: CASSQDRTGGRNYGYTF. CDR3 bases: TGCGCCAGCAGCCAAGACCGGACAGGGGGCAGGAACTATGGCTACACCTTC.

The genes are TRBV28 and TRBJ1-2, with a weak D call TRBD1 (5 bases). Germline V gene lookup returns CDR1 MDHEN and CDR2 SYDVKM. The CDR3 extends over 12 amino acids. The V gene lost 3 bases and the J gene lost 8 bases, with 10 bases spanning the gap. CDR3: CASSFLGTGYTF. The CDR3 bases are TGTGCCAGCAGTTTTTTAGGGACCGGCTACACCTTC.

The chain carries TRBV14 and TRBJ1-6; D unclear. This CDR3 contains 17 residues. Germline-derived CDR1 and CDR2 are SGHDN and FVKESK. The V and J ends lost 3 bases and 3 bases respectively, with 15 bases between them. The CDR3 spells CASSQRSSALYNSPLHF. The CDR3 DNA follows: TGTGCCAGCAGCCAGCGCAGTTCCGCTCTCTATAATTCACCCCTCCACTTT.

The chain is built from TRBV28 and TRBJ2-5; 8 nucleotides align to TRBD1. Per the germline V gene, CDR1 is MDHEN and CDR2 is SYDVKM. The CDR3 is 14 amino acids. V lost 3 bases to trimming and J lost 2 bases; unmatched junction nucleotides: 2. CDR3 sequence reads: CASSLDRAQETQYF. As DNA, the CDR3 is TGTGCCAGCAGTTTGGACAGGGCACAAGAGACCCAGTACTTC.

This chain connects TRBV28 to TRBJ1-5; weak D call: TRBD1 (5 bases). The CDR3 is 16 amino acids. The V gene's germline CDR1 is MDHEN and CDR2 SYDVKM. V was shortened by 4 bases and J by 0 bases, with 13 bases between the two germline ends. In nucleotides, the CDR3 is TGTGCCAGCAGTTCCAGGGACCGATCTAGCAATCAGCCCCAGCATTTT. Translating gives CASSSRDRSSNQPQHF.

The V and J genes are TRBV29-1 and TRBJ1-1; D is uncertain. Trimming removed 7 bases at V and 1 base at J, with 16 bases between. CDR1 SQVTM and CDR2 ANQGSEA come from the germline V gene. The CDR3 loop spans 14 amino acids. The CDR3 DNA reads TGCAGCGCCATCCCACACCAAGGGAACACTGAAGCTTTCTTT. The encoded protein is CSAIPHQGNTEAFF.

The sample holds one count of this clone. The rearrangement joins TRBV6-2 or TRBV6-3 to TRBJ1-3; D call uncertain. The germline gives CDR1 MNHEY, CDR2 SVGEGT. This CDR3 comprises 14 residues. The V end was cut by 0 bases, the J end by 3 bases, with 6 bases between. The CDR3 DNA reads TGTGCCAGCAGTTACTCGAATAATGGAAACACCATATATTTT. Its protein product is CASSYSNNGNTIYF.

This clone occurred a few times. The chain combines TRBV14 with TRBJ1-1; D unclear. The CDR3 contains 15 residues. Germline values: CDR1 SGHDN, CDR2 FVKESK. V lost 1 base to trimming and J lost 0 bases, with 9 bases between them. CDR3 DNA sequence: TGTGCCAGCAGCCAAGTTCGGCGGATGAACACTGAAGCTTTCTTT. Its protein is CASSQVRRMNTEAFF.

The rearrangement uses TRBV18 and TRBJ2-1, with 11 bases fitting TRBD2. Germline V lookup: CDR1 KGHSH, CDR2 LQKENI. Trimming at V came to 3 bases and at J to 9 bases, leaving 4 bases not matched to a gene. CDR3 length: 14 amino acids. The CDR3: CASSPGTSGLEQFF. DNA for the CDR3: TGTGCCAGCTCACCCGGGACTAGCGGTCTTGAGCAGTTCTTC.